This T cell receptor beta chain originates from a study of OX40 agonist ivuxolimab in advanced cancers. Turning to the study itself: Patients treated during dose escalation were battling hepatocellular carcinoma, melanoma, renal cell or head and neck cancer. Study-level points and caveats: The mean number of expanded clones was higher in CD8+ T cells than in CD4+.

Only in-frame clones appear in the TCRdb table, and some are missing; sequencing was by immunoSEQ multiplex PCR. Among tens of thousands of clones, 79% were seen once, and the ten largest hold over 12%. This CDR3 is built from 14 residues. V was pared by 4 bases and J by 1 base, with 6 bases of the junction left unmatched. CDR1 and CDR2 from the germline V gene are GTSNPN and SVGIG (reference sequence). This clone was seen a few times. The antigen is undetermined. The receptor was isolated from an adult with an advanced solid tumor such as melanoma, head and neck, liver or kidney cancer. The chain has TRBV30 and TRBJ1-1; 7 nucleotides match TRBD1. The sample here was CD4+ or CD8+ T cells sorted from blood, taken in a trial of the OX40 agonist ivuxolimab. CDR3 loop: CAWTRTGRNTEAFF. The CDR3 nucleotides read TGTGCCTGGACCCGGACAGGCCGGAACACTGAAGCTTTCTTT.